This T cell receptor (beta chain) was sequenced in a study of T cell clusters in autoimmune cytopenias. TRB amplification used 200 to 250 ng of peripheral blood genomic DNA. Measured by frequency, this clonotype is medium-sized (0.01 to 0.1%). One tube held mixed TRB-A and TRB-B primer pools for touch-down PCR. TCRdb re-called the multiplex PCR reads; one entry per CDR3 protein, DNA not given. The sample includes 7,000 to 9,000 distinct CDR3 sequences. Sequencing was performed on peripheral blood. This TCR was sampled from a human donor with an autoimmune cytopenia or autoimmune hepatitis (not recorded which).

This CDR3 is CASSWTSGGAIETQYF. This rearrangement joins TRBV11-1 to TRBJ2-5; the TCRdb D gene call, TRBD2, has no DNA to confirm it. Germline values: CDR1 SGHAT, CDR2 FQDESV (reference sequence). The CDR3 has 16 residues.